These 25 T cell receptor beta chains share one sample of origin, sequenced in a study of blood T cell repertoires in COVID-19 (dated by TCRdb to the early 2020s). Library prep was done by the immunoSEQ multiplex PCR assay. TCRdb stores this immuneACCESS table with in-frame sequences only. Part of the clones is absent; in the studies checked, under half of the shortfall reflects unresolved V genes, and no reason is known for the rest. The sample data list 150,000 to 200,000 clones, and 88% of these were observed just once. The top ten hold roughly 5.5% of the sample. The sequenced sample was peripheral blood. The origin of the receptors is a middle-aged man with active or convalescent COVID-19.

V is TRBV30 and J is TRBJ1-1; TRBD1 matches at 8 bases. CDR1 is GTSNPN and CDR2 is SVGIG in the germline V gene (reference sequence). The V and J ends lost 0 bases and 10 bases, in that order; junction bases with no gene match: 7. This CDR3 is built from 13 residues. The CDR3 region has the DNA TGTGCCTGGAGTGTGGGTCAGGGGGCGTCAGCTTTCTTT. Its translation is CAWSVGQGASAFF.

To note about this clone: A junction end diverges from the germline sequence, so it may reflect a read error. The chain combines TRBV14 with TRBJ1-2; D possibly corresponds to TRBD1 (6 bases). CDR3 size: 16 residues. Per germline, CDR1 SGHDN and CDR2 FVKESK. Here the CDR3 reads CASSQVGGTGPYDYTF. DNA of the CDR3: TGTGCCAGCAGCCAAGTTGGGGGCACCGGGCCGTATGACTACACCTTC.

In DNA, the CDR3 is TGTGCCAGCAGCGTAGATCCCCCTTGGGAGGTAGGGATCGGGGAGCTGTTTTTT. Translation: CASSVDPPWEVGIGELFF. The rearrangement joins TRBV9 to TRBJ2-2; maybe TRBD2 (6 bases). V was pared by 0 bases and J by 7 bases, with 22 bases between. The germline V gene encodes CDR1 SGDLS and CDR2 YYNGEE. CDR3 length: 18 residues.

This sequence joins TRBV5-6 and TRBJ1-3, with D perhaps TRBD1 (6 bases). The ends were cut back, 1 base at V and 0 bases at J, with 8 bases in the middle. Germline V gene sequence: CDR1 SGHDT, CDR2 YYEEEE. CDR3 length: 15 residues. CDR3: CASSLSGASGNTIYF. DNA of the CDR3: TGTGCCAGCAGCTTGTCAGGGGCCTCTGGAAACACCATATATTTT. Drawing the rest from reference TRBV5-6 and TRBJ1-3, the complete variable domain is DAGVTQSPTHLIKTRGQQVTLRCSPKSGHDTVSWYQQALGQGPQFIFQYYEEEERQRGNFPDRFSGHQFPNYSSELNVNALLLGDSALYLCASSLSGASGNTIYFGEGSWLTVV.

This chain uses TRBV3-1 (or the pseudogene TRBV3-2) with TRBJ2-1; 8 nucleotides align to TRBD2. This CDR3 has 15 residues. Per the germline V gene, CDR1 is LGHDT and CDR2 is YNNKEL (reference sequence). With V trimmed by 1 base and J by 6 bases, 5 bases remained unmatched. The CDR3 DNA follows: TGTGCCAGCAGCCAAGCCGACCGGGGGGGCAATGAGCAGTTCTTC. This sequence encodes CASSQADRGGNEQFF.

The DNA for the CDR3 is TGTGCCAGCAGCTTCCTCGGGGGGGGAAAAAGCACAGATACGCAGTATTTT. It yields the protein CASSFLGGGKSTDTQYF. The chain combines TRBV5-4 with TRBJ2-3; 8 bases are a match to TRBD2. The CDR3 runs 17 residues. Germline-derived CDR1 and CDR2 are SGHNT and YYREEE (reference sequence). V dropped 2 bases and J dropped 0; count of bases not matched to a gene: 8.

The chain employs TRBV6-5 and TRBJ1-1, with a weak D call TRBD1 (6 bases). The CDR3 is 15 amino acids. Germline assignment: CDR1 MNHEY and CDR2 SVGAGI. Deletions cut 6 bases from V and 1 base from J, with 15 bases between. The DNA of the CDR3 is TGTGCCAGCAGAAAAGCGGGACACTCGAACACTGAAGCTTTCTTT. Translating it yields CASRKAGHSNTEAFF.

The rearrangement uses TRBV10-2 and TRBJ1-1; maybe TRBD1 (5 bases). This CDR3 has 14 residues. Looked up from germline, CDR1 is WSHSY and CDR2 is SAAADI. The V end was cut by 0 bases, the J end by 4 bases, with 9 bases between. CDR3 bases: TGCGCCAGCAGTGAGTCGGGGACTCCCACTGAAGCTTTCTTT. Translating it yields CASSESGTPTEAFF.

The CDR3 reads CASSQVGTGSYNSPLHF. In nucleotides, the CDR3 is TGTGCCAGCAGCCAAGTTGGGACAGGGTCCTATAATTCACCCCTCCACTTT. V usage is TRBV3-1 (or the pseudogene TRBV3-2) and J usage is TRBJ1-6, with 9 bases fitting TRBD1. The V gene end was trimmed by 1 base and the J gene end by 1 base; junction bases not matched to a gene: 2. Germline V gene lookup returns CDR1 LGHDT and CDR2 YNNKEL (reference sequence). CDR3 length: 17 residues.

V and J are TRBV28 and TRBJ2-7, with a tentative D call TRBD1 (5 bases). Per germline, CDR1 MDHEN and CDR2 SYDVKM. Trimming took off 6 bases at V and 3 bases at J, with 15 bases between the two ends. This CDR3 spans 14 amino acids. The DNA of the CDR3 is TGTGCCAGCAGCCACGCAGGGCAAAGCTACGAGCAGTACTTC. Translated: CASSHAGQSYEQYF.

V gene TRBV28 combines with J gene TRBJ1-5; D not resolved. V lost 6 bases and J 0 bases, leaving 12 bases between the germline ends. The CDR3 extends over 15 amino acids. Per the germline V gene, CDR1 is MDHEN and CDR2 is SYDVKM. CDR3 amino acids: CASREAPYSNQPQHF. The DNA for the CDR3 is TGTGCCAGCAGGGAGGCCCCTTATAGCAATCAGCCCCAGCATTTT.

V gene TRBV7-9 combines with J gene TRBJ2-3; possible D gene TRBD1, 6 bases. The V gene's germline CDR1 is SEHNR and CDR2 FQNEAQ (reference sequence). This CDR3 comprises 18 residues. V lost 5 bases and J lost 0, with 21 bases in between. CDR3 loop: CASSLTVKQGSSTDTQYF. Here the CDR3 DNA reads TGTGCCAGCAGCCTTACCGTGAAACAGGGTTCGAGCACAGATACGCAGTATTTT.

The chain uses TRBV10-3 and TRBJ2-2; 14 bases match TRBD2. Germline V CDR1 and CDR2: ENHRY, SYGVKD. This CDR3 comprises 16 residues. The J segment lost 5 bases and the V segment lost 5 bases, leaving 4 bases of the junction unmatched. The CDR3 bases are TGTGCCATCAGTTCGACTAGCGGGGGGGCAACCGGGGAGCTGTTTTTT. Protein product: CAISSTSGGATGELFF.

J is TRBJ1-2 and V is TRBV19; 10 bases line up with TRBD1. This CDR3 contains 18 residues. Germline lookup yields CDR1 LNHDA and CDR2 SQIVND (reference sequence). The J segment lost 0 bases and the V segment lost 5 bases, leaving 12 bases of the junction unmatched. In nucleotides, the CDR3 is TGTGCCAGTAGTCCCGAGACAGGGGGCCTCTTCGCTAACTATGGCTACACCTTC. Translation: CASSPETGGLFANYGYTF.

The rearrangement joins TRBV5-1 to TRBJ1-3; D is perhaps TRBD1 (6 bases). From germline, CDR1 is SGHRS and CDR2 YFSETQ. The CDR3 totals 16 residues. Trimming cost V 4 bases and J 0 bases, with 14 bases left between them. CDR3 sequence: CASSPGERLSGNTIYF. CDR3 DNA: TGCGCCAGCAGCCCAGGGGAACGGCTCTCTGGAAACACCATATATTTT.

This chain uses TRBV7-8 with TRBJ1-3; no clear D. The CDR3 has 12 amino acids. Trimming pared 8 bases from V and 8 bases from J, leaving 13 bases between. CDR1 and CDR2 from the germline V gene are SGHVS and FQNEAQ. CDR3 in DNA: TGTGCCAGCTCCCTCTCGGGAGACACCATATATTTT. Amino acid sequence: CASSLSGDTIYF.

The chain is built from TRBV3-1 (or the pseudogene TRBV3-2) and TRBJ2-3; 8 bases align to TRBD2. This CDR3 comprises 16 residues. With 3 bases clipped from V and 1 base from J, the junction kept 6 bases outside the gene matches. The V gene's germline CDR1 is LGHDT and CDR2 YNNKEL (reference sequence). The CDR3 loop reads CASSHRGGLGTDTQYF. CDR3 DNA sequence: TGTGCCAGCAGCCATCGGGGGGGCCTGGGCACAGATACGCAGTATTTT.

The CDR3 DNA sequence: TGTGCCAGCAGCCGCCAAACGGGACAGGCTCGGCGAGCTTTCTTT. Translated: CASSRQTGQARRAFF. V and J are TRBV3-1 (or the pseudogene TRBV3-2) and TRBJ1-1; 8 bases match TRBD1. Germline CDR1 is LGHDT and CDR2 is YNNKEL (reference sequence). The CDR3 sequence is 15 residues long. The trim removed 4 bases at V and 10 bases at J, leaving 14 bases unmatched.

This chain links TRBV3-1 (or the pseudogene TRBV3-2) with TRBJ1-1; 11 bases are a match to TRBD1. CDR3 length equals 15 residues. The V and J ends lost 3 bases and 6 bases, in that order; junction bases with no gene match: 6. Germline CDR1 and CDR2: LGHDT and YNNKEL (reference sequence). The CDR3 loop is CASSQGQGGFPEAFF. The DNA of the CDR3 is TGTGCCAGCAGCCAGGGACAGGGGGGTTTTCCTGAAGCTTTCTTT.

V usage is TRBV28 and J usage is TRBJ1-2; D possibly corresponds to TRBD1 (6 bases). The CDR3 totals 13 residues. The germline gives CDR1 MDHEN, CDR2 SYDVKM. V shed 7 bases and J shed 1 base, with 10 bases lying between them. CDR3 region: CASTWTDNYGYTF. The CDR3, as DNA: TGTGCCAGCACCTGGACAGATAACTATGGCTACACCTTC.

This clone was seen a handful of times. The DNA of the CDR3 is TGTGCCAGCCGAAATGCATATTCGGGTGGACAAGAAGCTTTCTTT. This gives the protein CASRNAYSGGQEAFF. V usage is TRBV6-5 and J usage is TRBJ1-1; the D gene is possibly TRBD1 (5 bases). Trimming stripped 8 bases from V and 8 bases from J, with 24 bases between. Germline V lookup: CDR1 MNHEY, CDR2 SVGAGI. The CDR3 has 15 residues.

V and J are TRBV28 and TRBJ2-1, with D unresolved. Trimming cost V 1 base and J 1 base, with 11 bases left between them. Per germline, CDR1 MDHEN and CDR2 SYDVKM. The CDR3 is 16 amino acids. CDR3 protein: CASSLYSAASYNEQFF. The CDR3 DNA follows: TGTGCCAGCAGTTTATATTCGGCGGCTTCCTACAATGAGCAGTTCTTC.

The rearrangement uses TRBV25-1 and TRBJ2-5, with TRBD1 matching 9 bases. This CDR3 has 16 residues. V dropped 4 bases and J dropped 1; count of bases not matched to a gene: 7. Germline V gives CDR1 MGHDK, CDR2 SYGVNS. The CDR3 sequence: CASSVPGGQGQETQYF. CDR3 coding DNA: TGTGCCAGCAGTGTTCCAGGGGGACAGGGCCAAGAGACCCAGTACTTC.

This sequence joins TRBV19 and TRBJ2-7; TRBD1 aligns across 9 bases. Germline assignment: CDR1 LNHDA and CDR2 SQIVND (reference sequence). The V and J ends lost 6 bases and 6 bases, in that order; junction bases with no gene match: 9. The CDR3 spans 14 residues. The CDR3 spells CASRNRDRDFEQYF. CDR3 in DNA: TGTGCCAGTAGAAACCGGGACAGGGACTTCGAGCAGTACTTC.

The J gene is TRBJ2-3, the V gene TRBV6-1, with TRBD2 matching 8 bases. The CDR3 has 14 residues. V was clipped by 2 bases and J by 6 bases; unmatched bases: 4. Germline CDR1 is MNHNS and CDR2 is SASEGT. This CDR3 reads CASSERTSRDTQYF. The CDR3 DNA reads as TGTGCCAGCAGTGAAAGGACTAGCCGGGATACGCAGTATTTT.